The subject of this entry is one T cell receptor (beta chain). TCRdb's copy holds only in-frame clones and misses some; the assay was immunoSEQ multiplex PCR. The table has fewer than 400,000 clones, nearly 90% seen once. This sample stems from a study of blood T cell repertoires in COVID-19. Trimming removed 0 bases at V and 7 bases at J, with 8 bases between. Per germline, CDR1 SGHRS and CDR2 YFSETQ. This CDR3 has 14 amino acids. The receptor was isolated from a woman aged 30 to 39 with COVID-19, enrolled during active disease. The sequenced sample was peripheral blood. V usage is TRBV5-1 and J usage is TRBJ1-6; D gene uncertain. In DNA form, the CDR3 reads TGCGCCAGCAGCTTGGGAGGGTTCAATTCACCCCTCCACTTT. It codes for CASSLGGFNSPLHF.